The TCR beta chain described here comes from a study of cytomegalovirus exposure and HLA in healthy donors. Study-level information: Researchers previously reported finding roughly 120 million unique TCR beta sequences from 170 million or so T cells.

The PCR made use of 60 Vbeta and 13 Jbeta primers. Sequencing was performed with immunoSEQ multiplex PCR; in TCRdb, only in-frame clones are kept and a portion is missing. The sample shows 150,000 to 200,000 clones, 77% of them seen only once. With regard to this clone: What it binds is not known.

General study findings and limits: Analysis was carried out at a later point, and it linked a missense DCLRE1C variant to TCR beta V- and J-gene trimming. From TCR beta sequences, most subjects' HLA-A and HLA-B alleles were reportedly predicted accurately.

J was trimmed by 9 bases and V by 6 bases; bases with no gene match: 12. Germline CDR1 and CDR2: LGHNA and YSLEER. CDR3 length: 14 amino acids. The rearrangement uses TRBV4-3 and TRBJ2-3; TRBD1 matches 7 bases. The sequence derives from a man between 18 and 29 years old in good health and CMV-seronegative. The sequencing sample was made of PBMCs. The chain's CDR3 is CASSDREALDTQYF. The CDR3 DNA sequence: TGCGCCAGCAGTGACAGGGAAGCTTTAGACACGCAGTATTTT.